What follows are 7 T cell receptor beta chains derived from one specimen sequenced in a study of human versus mouse CDR3 diversity and MHC coevolution. Assay used: immunoSEQ multiplex PCR; TCRdb lists only in-frame clones, some missing. The sample consists of 55,000 to 65,000 clones, around 94% of them appearing once. The specimen was naive CD4+ T cells from blood. Subset defined: CD45RO-negative CD62L-positive naive CD4 T cells. The receptors here all came from a person in their sixties in good health.

This rearrangement joins TRBV5-1 to TRBJ2-1, with D unclear. Germline values: CDR1 SGHRS, CDR2 YFSETQ. V lost 0 bases to trimming and J lost 0 bases, with 10 bases between them. This CDR3 spans 16 amino acids. This CDR3 is CASSLEPRASYNEQFF. The CDR3 DNA reads TGCGCCAGCAGCTTGGAACCCCGAGCCTCCTACAATGAGCAGTTCTTC.

The V call is TRBV2, the J call TRBJ2-5; 10 positions agree with TRBD1. Germline-derived CDR1 and CDR2 are SNHLY and FYNNEI. The CDR3 length is 14 residues. Germline trimming cut 6 bases from V and 4 bases from J; bases unmatched to any gene: 5. For the CDR3, the DNA is TGTGCCAGCAGGGGGACAGGGGTGGTAGAGACCCAGTACTTC. Amino acids: CASRGTGVVETQYF. The entire variable domain, with the rest obtained from reference TRBV2 and TRBJ2-5, is as follows: EPEVTQTPSHQVTQMGQEVILRCVPISNHLYFYWYRQILGQKVEFLVSFYNNEISEKSEIFDDQFSVERPDGSNFTLKIRSTKLEDSAMYFCASRGTGVVETQYFGPGTRLLVL.

The J gene is TRBJ2-7, the V gene TRBV6-6, with 7 positions matching TRBD2. Unmatched junction bases numbered 0, after V lost 2 bases and J lost 2 bases. The CDR3 totals 13 residues. Germline CDR1 reads MNHNY; CDR2 reads SVGAGI (reference sequence). The CDR3 DNA follows: TGTGCCAGCAGTTACGGGAGGGCCTACGAGCAGTACTTC. Protein: CASSYGRAYEQYF.

The CDR3 reads CASSYSLAGGDEQFF. The CDR3, as DNA: TGCGCCAGCAGCTACTCACTAGCGGGAGGCGATGAGCAGTTCTTC. The chain is built from TRBV5-1 and TRBJ2-1; 12 bases fit TRBD2. CDR3 length equals 15 residues. Germline V gene data show CDR1 as SGHRS and CDR2 as YFSETQ. V lost 3 bases, J lost 8 bases, and 6 bases stayed unmatched. The full variable domain, in which reference TRBV5-1 and TRBJ2-1 provide the parts outside the CDR3, is KAGVTQTPRYLIKTRGQQVTLSCSPISGHRSVSWYQQTPGQGLQFLFEYFSETQRNKGNFPGRFSGRQFSNSRSEMNVSTLELGDSALYLCASSYSLAGGDEQFFGPGTRLTVL.

The chain combines TRBV18 with TRBJ2-5; 8 bases fit TRBD2. The CDR3 length is 15 residues. Germline CDR1 and CDR2: KGHSH and LQKENI. V trimming: 1 base; J trimming: 1 base; junction bases outside the gene matches: 2. In nucleotides, the CDR3 is TGTGCCAGCTCACCACTACTAGCGGCCCAAGAGACCCAGTACTTC. As protein: CASSPLLAAQETQYF. The full variable domain, in which reference TRBV18 and TRBJ2-5 provide the parts outside the CDR3, is NAGVMQNPRHLVRRRGQEARLRCSPMKGHSHVYWYRQLPEEGLKFMVYLQKENIIDESGMPKERFSAEFPKEGPSILRIQQVVRGDSAAYFCASSPLLAAQETQYFGPGTRLLVL.

A single count supports this clone. This sequence joins TRBV7-9 and TRBJ2-7; 8 positions match TRBD1. Per germline, CDR1 SEHNR and CDR2 FQNEAQ (reference sequence). J gave up 2 bases and V 4 bases, and 4 bases lay outside the gene matches. The CDR3 runs 14 residues. This chain's CDR3 is CASSYPGGPYEQYF. In DNA form, the CDR3 reads TGTGCCAGCAGCTATCCAGGGGGCCCCTACGAGCAGTACTTC.

This clone showed up just once. The chain combines TRBV5-1 with TRBJ1-2; a weak D match, TRBD1 (6 bases). The V gene's germline CDR1 is SGHRS and CDR2 YFSETQ. The V end was cut by 0 bases, the J end by 4 bases, with 13 bases between. The CDR3 totals 15 residues. The CDR3 is CASSLATGTGYGYTF. The CDR3 DNA sequence: TGCGCCAGCAGCTTGGCCACAGGGACGGGCTATGGCTACACCTTC. Filled out from reference TRBV5-1 and TRBJ1-2, the complete variable domain reads KAGVTQTPRYLIKTRGQQVTLSCSPISGHRSVSWYQQTPGQGLQFLFEYFSETQRNKGNFPGRFSGRQFSNSRSEMNVSTLELGDSALYLCASSLATGTGYGYTFGSGTRLTVV.